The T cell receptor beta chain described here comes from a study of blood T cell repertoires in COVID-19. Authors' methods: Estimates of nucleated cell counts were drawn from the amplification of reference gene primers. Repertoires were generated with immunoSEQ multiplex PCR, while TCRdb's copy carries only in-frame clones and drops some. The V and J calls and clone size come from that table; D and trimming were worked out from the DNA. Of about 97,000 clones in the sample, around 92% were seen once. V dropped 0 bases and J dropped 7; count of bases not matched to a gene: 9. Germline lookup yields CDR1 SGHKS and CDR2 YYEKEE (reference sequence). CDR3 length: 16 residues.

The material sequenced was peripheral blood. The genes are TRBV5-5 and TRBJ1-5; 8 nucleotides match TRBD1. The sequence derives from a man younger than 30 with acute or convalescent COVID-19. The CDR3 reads CASSLGGQGAIQPQHF. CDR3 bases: TGTGCCAGCAGCTTGGGTGGACAGGGAGCCATCCAGCCCCAGCATTTT.